The source of this TCR beta chain is a study of early stage breast cancer tumors. Germline lookup yields CDR1 LNHDA and CDR2 SQIVND (reference sequence). J was trimmed by 0 bases and V by 6 bases; bases with no gene match: 8. The CDR3 length is 17 residues. The method was immunoSEQ multiplex PCR; TCRdb's version includes in-frame clones alone and lacks a portion of them. The repertoire holds about 5,000 clones, with about 61% as singletons. The sequenced sample consisted of breast tumor tissue. The receptor was derived from a person between 50 and 60 years old with breast cancer. The gene calls are TRBV19 and TRBJ2-6; 7 positions match TRBD1. The CDR3 DNA follows: TGTGCCAGTAGGTTGGACAGGTCGTACTCTGGGGCCAACGTCCTGACTTTC. Translation gives CASRLDRSYSGANVLTF.